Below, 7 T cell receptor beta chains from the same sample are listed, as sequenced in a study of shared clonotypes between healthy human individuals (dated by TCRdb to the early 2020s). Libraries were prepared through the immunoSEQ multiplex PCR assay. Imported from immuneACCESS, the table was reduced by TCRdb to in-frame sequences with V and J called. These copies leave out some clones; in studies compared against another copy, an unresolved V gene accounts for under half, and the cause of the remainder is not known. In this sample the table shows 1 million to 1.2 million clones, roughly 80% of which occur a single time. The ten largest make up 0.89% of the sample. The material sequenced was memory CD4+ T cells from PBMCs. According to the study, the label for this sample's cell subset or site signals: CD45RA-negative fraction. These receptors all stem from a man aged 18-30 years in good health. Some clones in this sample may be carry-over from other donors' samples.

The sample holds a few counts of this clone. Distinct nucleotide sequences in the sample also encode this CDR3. The CDR3 loop reads CASSLGLAGDEQFF. The CDR3 nucleotides are TGTGCCAGCAGTCTGGGACTAGCGGGAGATGAGCAGTTCTTC. The chain uses TRBV28 and TRBJ2-1; 14 bases map to TRBD2. With V trimmed by 5 bases and J by 8 bases, 2 bases remained unmatched. Germline V CDR1 and CDR2: MDHEN, SYDVKM. This CDR3 spans 14 amino acids.

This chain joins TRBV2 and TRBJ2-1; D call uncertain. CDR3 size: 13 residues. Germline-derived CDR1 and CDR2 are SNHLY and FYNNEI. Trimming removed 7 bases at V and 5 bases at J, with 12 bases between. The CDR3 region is CASIGQPNNEQFF. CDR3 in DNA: TGTGCCAGCATTGGTCAGCCTAACAATGAGCAGTTCTTC.

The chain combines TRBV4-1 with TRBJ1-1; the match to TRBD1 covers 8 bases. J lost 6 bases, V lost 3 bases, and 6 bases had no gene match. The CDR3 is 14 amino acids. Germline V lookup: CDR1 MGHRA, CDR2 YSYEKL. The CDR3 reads CASSHLTRGPEAFF. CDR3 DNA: TGCGCCAGCAGCCACCTGACCAGGGGGCCTGAAGCTTTCTTT.

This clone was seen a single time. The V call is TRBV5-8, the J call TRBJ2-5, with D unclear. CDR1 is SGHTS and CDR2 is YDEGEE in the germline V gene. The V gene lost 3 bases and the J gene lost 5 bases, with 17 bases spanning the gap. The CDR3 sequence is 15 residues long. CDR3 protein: CASSSILSFEETQYF. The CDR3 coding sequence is TGTGCCAGCAGCTCCATCCTGTCGTTCGAGGAGACCCAGTACTTC.

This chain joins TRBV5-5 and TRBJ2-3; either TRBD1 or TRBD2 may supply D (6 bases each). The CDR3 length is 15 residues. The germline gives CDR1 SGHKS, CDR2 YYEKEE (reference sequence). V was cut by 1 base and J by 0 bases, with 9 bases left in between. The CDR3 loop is CASSLPGASTDTQYF. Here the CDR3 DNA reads TGTGCCAGCAGCTTGCCGGGGGCTAGCACAGATACGCAGTATTTT.

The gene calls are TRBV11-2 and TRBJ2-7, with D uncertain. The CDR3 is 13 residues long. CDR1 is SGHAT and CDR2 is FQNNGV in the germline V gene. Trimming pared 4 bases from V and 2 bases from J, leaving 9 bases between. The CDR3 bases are TGTGCCAGCAGCTCCACAGCTGCCTACGAGCAGTACTTC. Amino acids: CASSSTAAYEQYF.

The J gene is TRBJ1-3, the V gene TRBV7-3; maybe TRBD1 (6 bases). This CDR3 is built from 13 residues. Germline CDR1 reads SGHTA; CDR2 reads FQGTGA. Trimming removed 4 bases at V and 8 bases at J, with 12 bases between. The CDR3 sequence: CASSSGAEDTIYF. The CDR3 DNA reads TGTGCCAGCAGCTCAGGGGCGGAAGACACCATATATTTT.